This T cell receptor beta chain was sequenced in a study of CD8 T cells in Susac syndrome. With random hexamers, roughly 0.45 to 1 ug RNA was reverse transcribed. TCRdb reanalysed the immunoSEQ multiplex PCR reads using MiXCR and keeps one entry per CDR3 protein. The data hold 140,000 to 150,000 distinct CDR3 sequences, with roughly 94% observed a single time. Sequencing of TCR beta was carried out in blood CD8+ and CD4+ T cells. The CDR3 loop spans 15 amino acids. Trimming at V came to 2 bases and at J to 3 bases, leaving 1 base not matched to a gene. Per the germline V gene, CDR1 is SGHTA and CDR2 is FQGTGA.

The sequence was obtained from a human donor in good health. The material sequenced was CD4+ T cells from PBMCs. This rearrangement joins TRBV7-3 to TRBJ2-2; 9 bases align to TRBD2. CDR3 sequence reads: CASSLAGGDTGELFF. The CDR3 DNA sequence: TGTGCCAGCAGCTTAGCGGGAGGGGACACCGGGGAGCTGTTTTTT.